This TCR beta chain was captured in a study of blood T cells in healthy people across ages. The second PCR ran about 6 to 12 cycles with a sample-barcoded 5' primer and J-beta primers. TCRdb ran MiXCR on the 5' RACE reads and lists one entry per CDR3 protein. The sample holds some 1,800,000 distinct CDR3 sequences, about 39% seen once. Extracted total RNA amounted to at least 5.5 micrograms for each sample. This TCR came from a human donor in good health. Sequencing was carried out using blood.

The CDR3 loop is CASSLGTGDHYEQYF. The DNA of the CDR3 is TGTGCCAGCAGCTTGGGGACAGGGGACCACTACGAGCAGTACTTC. The rearrangement joins TRBV5-6 to TRBJ2-7; 9 bases are shared with TRBD1. After removal of 0 bases from V and 3 bases from J, the junction contained 4 bases not matched to a gene. Germline CDR1 SGHDT, CDR2 YYEEEE. The CDR3 totals 15 residues.